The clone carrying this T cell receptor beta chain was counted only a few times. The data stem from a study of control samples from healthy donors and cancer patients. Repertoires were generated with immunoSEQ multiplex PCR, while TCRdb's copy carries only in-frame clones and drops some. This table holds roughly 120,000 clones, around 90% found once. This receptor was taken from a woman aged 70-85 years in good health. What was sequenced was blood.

Here the CDR3 DNA reads TGTGCCAGCAGTGAACAACAGGCCAGGGCAATAGCTTTCTTT. It codes for CASSEQQARAIAFF. The rearrangement links TRBV6-1 to TRBJ1-1; TRBD1 is a possible D gene (5 bases). The germline V gene encodes CDR1 MNHNS and CDR2 SASEGT. This CDR3 comprises 14 residues. V was shortened by 2 bases and J by 10 bases, with 17 bases between the two germline ends.